The 13 T cell receptor beta chains in this list originate from one sample, sequenced in a study of blood T cell repertoires in COVID-19. Clones were read by immunoSEQ multiplex PCR, and TCRdb kept only the in-frame ones, dropping some. There are roughly 400,000 clones in the sample; about 83% occur only once, and roughly a tenth lies in the top ten. Input material: PBMCs or T cells enriched from blood (not recorded which). The receptors originated from a woman in her fifties or sixties who had recovered from COVID-19.

This clone was observed once. The rearrangement joins TRBV9 to TRBJ1-1; maybe TRBD1 (5 bases). CDR3 size: 12 residues. CDR1 and CDR2 (germline): SGDLS, YYNGEE. The CDR3 here is CASGGDYTEAFF. As DNA, the CDR3 is TGTGCTTCCGGGGGAGATTACACTGAAGCTTTCTTT.

This chain uses TRBV19 with TRBJ1-5; 8 positions match TRBD1. After removal of 3 bases from V and 5 bases from J, the junction contained 3 bases not matched to a gene. The CDR3 length is 14 residues. From germline, CDR1 is LNHDA and CDR2 SQIVND (reference sequence). CDR3 coding DNA: TGTGCCAGTAGTATGGGACAGGCTTATCAGCCCCAGCATTTT. It encodes CASSMGQAYQPQHF.

The chain carries TRBV18 and TRBJ2-7, with 8 bases identical to TRBD1. Trimming cost V 3 bases and J 2 bases; bases outside gene matches: 6. Germline V gene data show CDR1 as KGHSH and CDR2 as LQKENI. This CDR3 is built from 15 residues. The CDR3 bases are TGTGCCAGCTCACCCCGGTCGGGACAGGCCTACGAGCAGTACTTC. It is translated as CASSPRSGQAYEQYF.

The chain carries TRBV28 and TRBJ2-7, with D maybe TRBD2 (6 bases). There are 13 residues in the CDR3. Between the trimmed V and J ends, which lost 2 bases and 6 bases, there was a span of 11 bases. CDR1 and CDR2 from the germline V gene are MDHEN and SYDVKM. CDR3 in DNA: TGTGCCAGCAGTTTAATGGGACTGCGCGAGCAGTACTTC. This gives the protein CASSLMGLREQYF. Filled out from reference TRBV28 and TRBJ2-7, the complete variable domain reads DVKVTQSSRYLVKRTGEKVFLECVQDMDHENMFWYRQDPGLGLRLIYFSYDVKMKEKGDIPEGYSVSREKKERFSLILESASTNQTSMYLCASSLMGLREQYFGPGTRLTVT.

The genes are TRBV11-3 and TRBJ2-1; no clear D. V dropped 5 bases and J dropped 3 bases, with 14 bases sitting between them. This CDR3 is 15 amino acids long. Germline V gene sequence: CDR1 SGHNT, CDR2 YENEEA. The DNA for the CDR3 is TGTGCCAGCAGCCCCCATCACCGACACTACAATGAGCAGTTCTTC. It yields the protein CASSPHHRHYNEQFF.

The chain links TRBV24-1 to TRBJ2-3; possibly TRBD1 for D (5 bases). The V gene's germline CDR1 is KGHDR and CDR2 SFDVKD. V lost 3 bases, J lost 6 bases, and 18 bases lay in between. CDR3 length: 16 residues. CDR3 coding DNA: TGTGCCACCAGTGATCCAGTGGACACCCTAAGGGATACGCAGTATTTT. Translated: CATSDPVDTLRDTQYF.

The rearrangement links TRBV4-3 to TRBJ2-3, with 9 bases lining up with TRBD1. Trimming took 3 bases from V and 6 from J; bases not matched to a gene: 10. Germline V gene data show CDR1 as LGHNA and CDR2 as YSLEER. The CDR3 is made up of 16 amino acids. The CDR3 nucleotides are TGCGCCAGCAGCCACGTTACCGGGACAGGGTACGATACGCAGTATTTT. This codes for CASSHVTGTGYDTQYF.

The chain employs TRBV18 and TRBJ1-2, with 7 bases aligning to TRBD1. The length of the CDR3 is 13 residues. Germline V CDR1 and CDR2: KGHSH, LQKENI. J lost 7 bases, V lost 5 bases, and 7 bases had no gene match. CDR3 sequence: CASSEDRVRGYTF. As DNA, the CDR3 is TGTGCCAGCTCAGAAGACAGGGTCCGTGGCTACACCTTC.

In this sample, this clone turned up once. Mismatch with germline at one junction end may stem from a read error. The gene calls are TRBV7-7 and TRBJ2-3, with D possibly TRBD2 on 6 matching bases. Germline V gene sequence: CDR1 SSHAT, CDR2 FNYEAQ (reference sequence). This CDR3 spans 13 amino acids. CDR3 sequence: CASSRDWADTQYF. CDR3 nucleotides: TGTGCTAGCAGCCGGGACTGGGCAGATACGCAGTATTTT.

The table lists this clone with a few counts. This chain joins TRBV29-1 and TRBJ1-1; no definite D call. The V gene lost 6 bases and the J gene lost 5 bases, with 10 bases spanning the gap. Germline V gene data show CDR1 as SQVTM and CDR2 as ANQGSEA. The CDR3 contains 11 residues. The CDR3 region is CSVVGGTEAFF. Written as DNA, the CDR3 is TGCAGCGTGGTTGGAGGGACTGAAGCTTTCTTT.

This clone was seen once. V and J are TRBV5-1 and TRBJ1-1, with 7 bases matching TRBD1. V was clipped by 1 base and J by 3 bases; unmatched bases: 3. The CDR3 sequence is 14 residues long. In germline, CDR1 is SGHRS, CDR2 YFSETQ. In nucleotides, the CDR3 is TGCGCCAGCAGCTTGCAGGGGGGTGACACTGAAGCTTTCTTT. The encoded protein is CASSLQGGDTEAFF.

The chain is built from TRBV24-1 and TRBJ2-2; D may be TRBD1 (5 bases). The V gene lost 5 bases and the J gene lost 8 bases, with 20 bases spanning the gap. This CDR3 has 16 residues. The germline gives CDR1 KGHDR, CDR2 SFDVKD. The CDR3 reads CATSGPTFIGAGELFF. CDR3 bases: TGTGCCACCAGTGGTCCCACCTTTATTGGGGCTGGGGAGCTGTTTTTT.

This clone has only a few counts. The V gene is TRBV6-5, the J gene TRBJ2-1; 7 positions match TRBD2. The junction had 8 bases not matched to a gene; V was cut back by 6 bases and J by 3 bases. The CDR3 contains 15 residues. The germline gives CDR1 MNHEY, CDR2 SVGAGI. The CDR3 region is CASRPTSQIYNEQFF. The CDR3 nucleotides are TGTGCCAGCAGACCGACTAGCCAAATCTACAATGAGCAGTTCTTC.